Below are 26 T cell receptor beta chains sequenced from a single sample in a study of CD8 T cells in Susac syndrome. RNA totalling roughly 0.45 to 1 ug underwent reverse transcription with random hexamers. TCRdb re-called the immunoSEQ multiplex PCR reads through MiXCR, storing one row per CDR3 protein. The sample shows some 150,000 distinct CDR3 sequences, 94% of them seen only once. Sample: CD4+ T cells from PBMCs. These receptor sequences come from a human donor in good health.

This clonotype was counted a few times. The rearrangement uses TRBV18 and TRBJ2-1; TRBD2 matches 10 bases. Germline V gene lookup returns CDR1 KGHSH and CDR2 LQKENI. The J segment lost 0 bases and the V segment lost 5 bases, leaving 7 bases of the junction unmatched. The CDR3 is 17 residues long. Here the CDR3 DNA reads TGTGCCAGCTCATCCAGGACTAGCGGCAGCTCCTACAATGAGCAGTTCTTC. Its protein is CASSSRTSGSSYNEQFF. The full variable domain, completed using reference TRBV18 and TRBJ2-1, is NAGVMQNPRHLVRRRGQEARLRCSPMKGHSHVYWYRQLPEEGLKFMVYLQKENIIDESGMPKERFSAEFPKEGPSILRIQQVVRGDSAAYFCASSSRTSGSSYNEQFFGPGTRLTVL.

The rearrangement joins TRBV5-1 to TRBJ2-7, with D unresolved. Germline V gene data show CDR1 as SGHRS and CDR2 as YFSETQ. The CDR3 extends over 12 amino acids. Deletions cut 4 bases from V and 6 bases from J, with 11 bases between. The CDR3 spells CASSTDPSEQYF. CDR3 DNA sequence: TGCGCCAGCAGCACAGATCCTAGCGAGCAGTACTTC.

This chain uses TRBV5-4 with TRBJ1-2; D gene uncertain. CDR1 and CDR2 (germline): SGHNT, YYREEE (reference sequence). The CDR3 runs to 13 residues. Trimming removed 4 bases at V and 1 base at J, with 8 bases between. The CDR3 loop is CASSPGHNYGYTF. The CDR3 DNA reads as TGTGCCAGCAGCCCCGGCCATAACTATGGCTACACCTTC.

Concerning this clonotype itself: The germline gene is not matched at one end of the junction; a read error may be the cause. CDR3 coding DNA: TGCAGTGCTAGAGAGGACAGCATTCAGCCCCAGCATTTT. Residues: CSAREDSIQPQHF. This chain connects TRBV20-1 to TRBJ1-5, with D possibly matching TRBD1 (6 bases). The CDR3 has 13 residues. CDR1 DFQATT and CDR2 SNEGSKA come from the germline V gene (reference sequence).

Only a few counts were recorded for this clonotype. The V call is TRBV12-3 or TRBV12-4, the J call TRBJ2-5; D is uncertain. V lost 3 bases and J lost 4, with 6 bases in between. This CDR3 is 12 amino acids long. CDR3: CASSLSRETQYF. CDR3 bases: TGTGCCAGCAGTTTGAGTAGAGAGACCCAGTACTTC.

The rearrangement joins TRBV29-1 to TRBJ2-5, with D possibly matching TRBD1 (6 bases). Trimming shortened V by 5 bases and J by 2 bases, and 12 bases separated the two germline ends. The CDR3 sequence is 13 residues long. CDR1 and CDR2 from the germline V gene are SQVTM and ANQGSEA. The CDR3: CSVRRQGQETQYF. Written as DNA, the CDR3 is TGCAGCGTTCGGAGGCAGGGGCAAGAGACCCAGTACTTC.

The chain is built from TRBV6-6 and TRBJ2-5; D unclear. In germline, CDR1 is MNHNY, CDR2 SVGAGI (reference sequence). V was trimmed by 6 bases and J by 1 base, leaving 15 bases between them. The CDR3 runs to 15 residues. CDR3 nucleotides: TGTGCCAGCAGACCCCCGGGTAGGGTCCAAGAGACCCAGTACTTC. Translated: CASRPPGRVQETQYF.

The rearrangement uses TRBV5-1 and TRBJ1-1; D gene ambiguous. V shed 5 bases and J shed 1 base, with 12 bases lying between them. Germline V gene lookup returns CDR1 SGHRS and CDR2 YFSETQ. The CDR3 contains 14 residues. This CDR3 is CASRSPGRNTEAFF. The CDR3 bases are TGCGCCAGCAGGTCCCCGGGAAGGAACACTGAAGCTTTCTTT. The full variable domain, with the rest looked up from reference TRBV5-1 and TRBJ1-1, is KAGVTQTPRYLIKTRGQQVTLSCSPISGHRSVSWYQQTPGQGLQFLFEYFSETQRNKGNFPGRFSGRQFSNSRSEMNVSTLELGDSALYLCASRSPGRNTEAFFGQGTRLTVV.

This clonotype was detected once. Here the CDR3 reads CASSSHLLTDYGYTF. CDR3 nucleotide sequence: TGTGCCAGCAGTTCCCATCTATTGACGGACTATGGCTACACCTTC. The chain links TRBV6-5 to TRBJ1-2; D is unresolved. Germline loops: CDR1 MNHEY, CDR2 SVGAGI. Between the trimmed V and J ends, which lost 4 bases and 3 bases, there was a span of 15 bases. The length of the CDR3 is 15 residues.

This clonotype has more than one count but fewer than ten. V gene TRBV5-1 combines with J gene TRBJ2-5; the D gene could be TRBD1 or TRBD2 (5 bases each). CDR3 length equals 15 residues. CDR1 is SGHRS and CDR2 is YFSETQ in the germline V gene. V lost 6 bases and J lost 4, with 19 bases in between. CDR3 amino acids: CASTRGTGLGETQYF. CDR3 DNA sequence: TGCGCCAGCACTCGAGGGACCGGGCTCGGAGAGACCCAGTACTTC.

This clonotype was observed once. CDR3 nucleotides: TGCAGTGCTGCAAGTTTAAATGAAAAACTGTTTTTT. Protein sequence: CSAASLNEKLFF. The rearrangement links TRBV20-1 to TRBJ1-4; no definite D call. V dropped 5 bases and J dropped 5 bases, with 9 bases sitting between them. CDR1 is DFQATT and CDR2 is SNEGSKA in the germline V gene (reference sequence). The CDR3 spans 12 residues.

V is TRBV29-1 and J is TRBJ1-2, with 7 positions matching TRBD1. Germline V gene data show CDR1 as SQVTM and CDR2 as ANQGSEA. After removal of 5 bases from V and 6 bases from J, the junction contained 12 bases not matched to a gene. This CDR3 comprises 14 residues. The CDR3 loop is CSVSSAGGWDGYTF. In DNA, the CDR3 is TGCAGCGTTTCTTCGGCAGGGGGATGGGATGGCTACACCTTC.

The chain has TRBV5-6 and TRBJ1-2, with TRBD1 matching 8 bases. Germline V gene data show CDR1 as SGHDT and CDR2 as YYEEEE. Unmatched junction bases numbered 14, after V lost 2 bases and J lost 2 bases. CDR3 length: 18 amino acids. The CDR3 bases are TGTGCCAGCAGCTTTGGGTTGAACTGGGACAGGAGAAACTATGGCTACACCTTC. It specifies CASSFGLNWDRRNYGYTF.

J is TRBJ1-1 and V is TRBV20-1; possible D gene TRBD1, 6 bases. The CDR3 covers 17 residues. Trimming left V 1 base short and J 2 bases short, with 20 bases between. Germline V gene data show CDR1 as DFQATT and CDR2 as SNEGSKA (reference sequence). CDR3 coding DNA: TGCAGTGCTAGAGGCAATACAGGGACGAGACCAAACACTGAAGCTTTCTTT. This translates into CSARGNTGTRPNTEAFF.

This chain joins TRBV12-3 or TRBV12-4 and TRBJ2-3; 12 bases map to TRBD1. The CDR3 totals 15 residues. Losses at the gene ends were 5 bases for V and 6 bases for J; bases not matched to a gene: 6. CDR3 coding DNA: TGTGCCAGCAGTCCTCGGGACAGGGGGCGGGATACGCAGTATTTT. Translated, it gives CASSPRDRGRDTQYF.

The V gene is TRBV18, the J gene TRBJ2-7; maybe TRBD1 (5 bases). With 6 bases removed from V and 0 bases from J, the gap between germline ends came to 12 bases. CDR1 and CDR2 from the germline V gene are KGHSH and LQKENI. The CDR3 has 14 amino acids. The CDR3 spells CASSTDYSSYEQYF. Here the CDR3 DNA reads TGTGCCAGCTCGACAGATTACAGCTCCTACGAGCAGTACTTC.

The rearrangement joins TRBV30 to TRBJ1-3; 7 bases agree with TRBD1. Germline V gene lookup returns CDR1 GTSNPN and CDR2 SVGIG (reference sequence). V lost 5 bases to trimming and J lost 0 bases; unmatched junction nucleotides: 1. The CDR3 consists of 13 residues. The CDR3 DNA follows: TGTGCCTGGGACAGGGACTCTGGAAACACCATATATTTT. Translated: CAWDRDSGNTIYF.

V gene TRBV7-8 combines with J gene TRBJ2-2; 8 bases are shared with TRBD2. CDR1 and CDR2 from the germline V gene are SGHVS and FQNEAQ. CDR3 size: 16 residues. Losses at the gene ends were 5 bases for V and 6 bases for J; bases not matched to a gene: 11. The CDR3 is CASSGTSGSTAGELFF. The CDR3 bases are TGTGCCAGCAGCGGAACCAGCGGGAGTACGGCCGGGGAGCTGTTTTTT.

With respect to this clonotype: Its ends do not fully match the called genes, so a read error is possible. The rearrangement links TRBV27 to TRBJ2-7; 7 bases agree with TRBD1. The germline V gene has CDR1 MNHEY and CDR2 SMNVEV (reference sequence). There are 13 residues in the CDR3. CDR3 region: CASSPRGLYGQNF. The CDR3 coding sequence is TGTGCCAGCAGTCCCAGGGGGTTGTATGGGCAAAACTTC.

The chain couples TRBV27 to TRBJ1-1; a possible D gene is TRBD1 (5 bases). From germline, CDR1 is MNHEY and CDR2 SMNVEV (reference sequence). CDR3 length: 13 amino acids. Trimming took 6 bases from V and 11 from J, leaving 19 bases between them. CDR3 bases: TGTGCCAGCAGCCGCGGGACCGATATCTCGGCTTTCTTT. The encoded protein is CASSRGTDISAFF.

V gene TRBV5-1 combines with J gene TRBJ1-1, with 8 bases lining up with TRBD1. The CDR3 spans 16 residues. The V and J ends lost 5 bases and 0 bases, in that order; junction bases with no gene match: 9. Germline V gene sequence: CDR1 SGHRS, CDR2 YFSETQ. Here the CDR3 reads CASRPGTGFMNTEAFF. The CDR3 bases are TGCGCCAGCAGACCCGGGACAGGCTTCATGAACACTGAAGCTTTCTTT.

The rearrangement links TRBV7-9 to TRBJ1-6; possible D gene TRBD1, 6 bases. The germline gives CDR1 SEHNR, CDR2 FQNEAQ (reference sequence). The germline V and J ends were trimmed by 8 bases and 7 bases, with 18 bases remaining between them. There are 15 residues in the CDR3. Here the CDR3 reads CASRPQGYENSPLHF. In DNA form, the CDR3 reads TGTGCCAGCCGCCCACAGGGATATGAGAATTCACCCCTCCACTTT.

The chain combines TRBV5-4 with TRBJ2-5, with 14 bases aligning to TRBD2. Germline V gives CDR1 SGHNT, CDR2 YYREEE (reference sequence). V lost 4 bases to trimming and J lost 4 bases; unmatched junction nucleotides: 6. The CDR3 contains 16 residues. The CDR3 region is CASSRPGTSGGETQYF. In DNA form, the CDR3 reads TGTGCCAGCAGCAGACCCGGGACTAGCGGGGGAGAGACCCAGTACTTC.

As DNA, the CDR3 is TGTGCCAGCAGCCCGAAAGATACGCAGTATTTT. Protein sequence: CASSPKDTQYF. The V gene is TRBV2, the J gene TRBJ2-3; D not certain. V lost 6 bases and J lost 5, with 6 bases in between. The CDR3 runs to 11 residues. The V gene's germline CDR1 is SNHLY and CDR2 FYNNEI.

The chain employs TRBV12-3 or TRBV12-4 and TRBJ2-7; 8 bases line up with TRBD1. Germline trimming cut 5 bases from V and 5 bases from J; bases unmatched to any gene: 8. The CDR3 has 14 residues. Here the CDR3 DNA reads TGTGCCAGCAGTCTCGCAGGGGGCTTTGACGAGCAGTACTTC. Amino acids: CASSLAGGFDEQYF.

The genes are TRBV30 and TRBJ1-1, with D unclear. The CDR3 has 13 amino acids. Trimming took 0 bases from V and 3 from J, leaving 8 bases between them. CDR1 is GTSNPN and CDR2 is SVGIG in the germline V gene (reference sequence). CDR3 in amino acids: CAWSVGWDTEAFF. The CDR3 DNA is TGTGCCTGGAGTGTAGGGTGGGACACTGAAGCTTTCTTT. The full variable domain, rest sourced from reference TRBV30 and TRBJ1-1, is SQTIHQWPATLVQPVGSPLSLECTVEGTSNPNLYWYRQAAGRGLQLLFYSVGIGQISSEVPQNLSASRPQDRQFILSSKKLLLSDSGFYLCAWSVGWDTEAFFGQGTRLTVV.